These 26 T cell receptor beta chains originate from one sample sequenced in a study of blood T cell repertoires in COVID-19. The table came from immunoSEQ multiplex PCR; TCRdb's copy has only in-frame clones and leaves some out. The sample shows around 150,000 clones, about 80% of them seen only once. The source material was peripheral blood. These receptor sequences come from a woman aged 80 or over with acute or convalescent COVID-19.

The V and J genes are TRBV10-3 and TRBJ1-3, with 10 nucleotides matching TRBD1. CDR3 length: 16 residues. CDR1 ENHRY and CDR2 SYGVKD come from the germline V gene. Unmatched junction bases numbered 1, after V lost 2 bases and J lost 0 bases. Here the CDR3 reads CAISEGTGDSGNTIYF. The CDR3 nucleotides read TGTGCCATCAGTGAGGGGACAGGGGACTCTGGAAACACCATATATTTT.

This chain joins TRBV18 and TRBJ1-4; 9 nucleotides align to TRBD1. V shed 3 bases, J shed 10 bases, and the junction held 9 bases outside the gene matches. The CDR3 covers 15 residues. Germline V gives CDR1 KGHSH, CDR2 LQKENI. CDR3 loop: CASSPGRDRDGKLFF. The CDR3, as DNA: TGTGCCAGCTCACCCGGACGGGACAGGGACGGAAAACTGTTTTTT.

The chain couples TRBV10-3 to TRBJ2-5; tentative D call: TRBD1 (5 bases). CDR1 and CDR2 from the germline V gene are ENHRY and SYGVKD. V was trimmed by 4 bases and J by 3 bases, leaving 6 bases between them. The CDR3 is 12 amino acids. CDR3 sequence (DNA): TGTGCCATCAGTGTAGGGGAAGAGACCCAGTACTTC. Its protein product is CAISVGEETQYF.

The rearrangement joins TRBV30 to TRBJ1-6; tentative D call: TRBD1 (6 bases). Trimming shortened V by 4 bases and J by 4 bases, and 11 bases separated the two germline ends. The CDR3 spans 14 residues. CDR1 is GTSNPN, CDR2 SVGIG, per germline (reference sequence). CDR3 nucleotide sequence: TGTGCCTGGAACGGCAGGGGATATAATTCACCCCTCCACTTT. This encodes CAWNGRGYNSPLHF.

The chain couples TRBV5-1 to TRBJ2-1, with TRBD1 identical over 7 bases. The CDR3 length is 15 residues. The V gene's germline CDR1 is SGHRS and CDR2 YFSETQ. V shed 4 bases, J shed 3 bases, and the junction held 7 bases outside the gene matches. CDR3 nucleotides: TGCGCCAGCAGCCTAACAGGGGCGCGCTACAATGAGCAGTTCTTC. This gives the protein CASSLTGARYNEQFF.

The V call is TRBV2, the J call TRBJ1-2, with a weak D call TRBD1 (5 bases). The CDR3 covers 16 residues. Per germline, CDR1 SNHLY and CDR2 FYNNEI. The CDR3 reads CASEGGDLFGGYGYTF. The DNA of the CDR3 is TGTGCGAGTGAGGGCGGGGACCTCTTCGGAGGCTATGGCTACACCTTC.

Note on this clone: The sample holds other DNA sequences that translate to the same CDR3. The chain has TRBV6-6 and TRBJ2-1; D is possibly TRBD2 (6 bases). The CDR3 extends over 12 amino acids. Germline assignment: CDR1 MNHNY and CDR2 SVGAGI (reference sequence). The V end was cut by 5 bases, the J end by 5 bases, with 7 bases between. CDR3 sequence: CASSPGDNEQFF. The CDR3 nucleotides read TGTGCCAGCAGTCCGGGAGACAATGAGCAGTTCTTC.

This clone was counted only a few times. The rearrangement uses TRBV6-5 and TRBJ2-1, with TRBD2 identical over 14 bases. This CDR3 comprises 13 residues. Germline-derived CDR1 and CDR2 are MNHEY and SVGAGI. With V trimmed by 8 bases and J by 8 bases, 2 bases remained unmatched. The CDR3 here is CASLGLAGDEQFF. The CDR3 DNA is TGTGCCAGCTTGGGACTAGCGGGAGATGAGCAGTTCTTC.

This chain joins TRBV5-8 and TRBJ1-2; tentative D call: TRBD1 (6 bases). V dropped 6 bases and J dropped 4 bases, with 22 bases sitting between them. The CDR3 consists of 16 residues. Germline V CDR1 and CDR2: SGHTS, YDEGEE. The CDR3 here is CASINKRTEYSYGYTF. CDR3 coding DNA: TGTGCCAGCATCAATAAACGGACAGAGTATAGCTATGGCTACACCTTC.

V usage is TRBV3-1 (or the pseudogene TRBV3-2) and J usage is TRBJ2-1; weak D call: TRBD2 (7 bases). The CDR3 runs to 15 residues. Germline V lookup: CDR1 LGHDT, CDR2 YNNKEL (reference sequence). Between the trimmed V and J ends, which lost 0 bases and 13 bases, there was a span of 19 bases. The CDR3 spells CASSQDLRTAGFQFF. CDR3 nucleotide sequence: TGTGCCAGCAGCCAAGATCTCAGGACAGCGGGATTTCAGTTCTTC.

The chain carries TRBV3-1 (or the pseudogene TRBV3-2) and TRBJ2-7; 10 nucleotides align to TRBD2. The trim removed 1 base at V and 2 bases at J, leaving 8 bases unmatched. The germline gives CDR1 LGHDT, CDR2 YNNKEL (reference sequence). CDR3 size: 17 residues. The CDR3 protein is CASSQGVEAGGAYEQYF. The CDR3 nucleotides are TGTGCCAGCAGCCAAGGTGTCGAAGCGGGAGGGGCCTACGAGCAGTACTTC.

This clone came up once. This chain joins TRBV29-1 and TRBJ1-2; TRBD1 matches at 7 bases. The germline V gene encodes CDR1 SQVTM and CDR2 ANQGSEA. The J segment lost 7 bases and the V segment lost 5 bases, leaving 7 bases of the junction unmatched. The CDR3 is 12 residues long. CDR3 loop: CSVNRGAGGYTF. The CDR3 nucleotides are TGCAGCGTTAACAGGGGCGCAGGTGGCTACACCTTC.

This chain joins TRBV5-1 and TRBJ2-7; 13 bases align to TRBD2. The CDR3 sequence is 15 residues long. The germline V gene encodes CDR1 SGHRS and CDR2 YFSETQ. The V gene end was trimmed by 3 bases and the J gene end by 2 bases; junction bases not matched to a gene: 2. CDR3 sequence: CASSSGTSGTYEQYF. As DNA, the CDR3 is TGCGCCAGCAGCTCGGGGACTAGCGGGACCTACGAGCAGTACTTC.

The chain joins TRBV18 to TRBJ1-1, with a possible D match to TRBD1 (5 bases). CDR3 length: 16 residues. Germline loops: CDR1 KGHSH, CDR2 LQKENI. Deletions cut 3 bases from V and 1 base from J, with 15 bases between. The CDR3 region has the DNA TGTGCCAGCTCACCGGGGCAGGGCTTAGGGAACACTGAAGCTTTCTTT. Protein product: CASSPGQGLGNTEAFF.

V and J are TRBV2 and TRBJ2-7; unclear D gene. V was cut by 6 bases and J by 2 bases, with 11 bases left in between. Germline loops: CDR1 SNHLY, CDR2 FYNNEI. The CDR3 length is 13 residues. Here the CDR3 DNA reads TGTGCCAGCAGCGGGTATGGCCCCTACGAGCAGTACTTC. Translating gives CASSGYGPYEQYF.

The V gene is TRBV15, the J gene TRBJ2-2; D is possibly TRBD2 (7 bases). The CDR3 runs 16 residues. With 0 bases removed from V and 4 bases from J, the gap between germline ends came to 12 bases. Germline assignment: CDR1 LNHNV and CDR2 YYDKDF (reference sequence). CDR3 sequence (DNA): TGTGCCACCAGCAGAGATCGCGGGGGCATCACCGGGGAGCTGTTTTTT. Residues: CATSRDRGGITGELFF.

The chain uses TRBV6-1 and TRBJ1-1; D may be TRBD1 (6 bases). This CDR3 has 14 residues. Trimming stripped 2 bases from V and 4 bases from J, with 11 bases between. The germline CDR1 and CDR2 sequences are MNHNS and SASEGT. CDR3 in amino acids: CASSENGGLTEAFF. CDR3 sequence (DNA): TGTGCCAGCAGTGAAAACGGGGGGCTCACTGAAGCTTTCTTT.

The chain couples TRBV5-6 to TRBJ1-1; 11 nucleotides agree with TRBD1. Germline assignment: CDR1 SGHDT and CDR2 YYEEEE. The CDR3 extends over 14 amino acids. After removal of 4 bases from V and 4 bases from J, the junction contained 3 bases not matched to a gene. In DNA form, the CDR3 reads TGTGCCAGCAGCCCCGGGACAGGGGGCACTGAAGCTTTCTTT. Protein sequence: CASSPGTGGTEAFF.

CDR3 protein: CASSEKPGLIQETQYF. CDR3 in DNA: TGCGCCAGCAGTGAAAAGCCAGGGCTAATTCAAGAGACCCAGTACTTC. The chain carries TRBV10-2 and TRBJ2-5, with a weak D call TRBD1 (5 bases). Per the germline V gene, CDR1 is WSHSY and CDR2 is SAAADI. The CDR3 length is 16 residues. V lost 3 bases and J 2 bases, leaving 16 bases between the germline ends.

The chain joins TRBV3-1 (or the pseudogene TRBV3-2) to TRBJ2-7; TRBD2 agrees at 7 bases. After removal of 4 bases from V and 8 bases from J, the junction contained 11 bases not matched to a gene. The germline V gene encodes CDR1 LGHDT and CDR2 YNNKEL (reference sequence). This CDR3 is built from 14 residues. The CDR3 coding sequence is TGTGCCAGCAGCCCGCGCGCGGGAGCCCCGAAGCAGTACTTC. Its translation is CASSPRAGAPKQYF.

The chain joins TRBV9 to TRBJ1-1; D unclear. The V end lost 4 bases, the J end lost 2 bases, and 9 bases lay between the germline ends. Germline V lookup: CDR1 SGDLS, CDR2 YYNGEE. The CDR3 is made up of 13 amino acids. DNA of the CDR3: TGTGCCAGCAGCCTGAGGATTAACACTGAAGCTTTCTTT. As protein: CASSLRINTEAFF.

The rearrangement uses TRBV5-4 and TRBJ2-2; 15 positions agree with TRBD2. CDR3 size: 16 residues. From germline, CDR1 is SGHNT and CDR2 YYREEE (reference sequence). The V gene end was trimmed by 4 bases and the J gene end by 5 bases; junction bases not matched to a gene: 3. The CDR3 region has the DNA TGTGCCAGCAGCCCGGGGACTAGCGGGGGGACCGGGGAGCTGTTTTTT. Translating gives CASSPGTSGGTGELFF.

This clone occurred a few times. V gene TRBV19 combines with J gene TRBJ1-5, with a weak D call TRBD1 (5 bases). V was cut by 5 bases and J by 0 bases, with 14 bases left in between. Germline V lookup: CDR1 LNHDA, CDR2 SQIVND (reference sequence). There are 16 residues in the CDR3. The CDR3: CASSPPQGFSNQPQHF. CDR3 nucleotide sequence: TGTGCCAGTAGTCCACCCCAGGGATTTAGCAATCAGCCCCAGCATTTT. The whole variable domain, remainder taken from reference TRBV19 and TRBJ1-5, is DGGITQSPKYLFRKEGQNVTLSCEQNLNHDAMYWYRQDPGQGLRLIYYSQIVNDFQKGDIAEGYSVSREKKESFPLTVTSAQKNPTAFYLCASSPPQGFSNQPQHFGDGTRLSIL.

The chain is built from TRBV5-8 and TRBJ1-1, with TRBD1 matching 7 bases. V lost 1 base to trimming and J lost 5 bases; unmatched junction nucleotides: 5. CDR3 length: 14 amino acids. Germline V gene data show CDR1 as SGHTS and CDR2 as YDEGEE. CDR3 in amino acids: CASSLFRGVTEAFF. CDR3 coding DNA: TGTGCCAGCAGCTTGTTCAGGGGGGTTACTGAAGCTTTCTTT.

There are a few counts of this clone. V gene TRBV5-6 combines with J gene TRBJ2-1, with 7 bases lining up with TRBD2. Germline trimming cut 4 bases from V and 3 bases from J; bases unmatched to any gene: 7. CDR1 is SGHDT, CDR2 YYEEEE, per germline. This CDR3 contains 15 residues. CDR3 residues: CASSDPRGVYNEQFF. Written as DNA, the CDR3 is TGTGCCAGCAGCGACCCCCGGGGGGTCTACAATGAGCAGTTCTTC.

The rearrangement joins TRBV11-2 to TRBJ2-7; 11 bases line up with TRBD2. V shed 5 bases and J 6 bases; nucleotides not matched to a gene: 15. Germline values: CDR1 SGHAT, CDR2 FQNNGV. The CDR3 runs 17 residues. The CDR3 sequence: CASSRSVTSGSRFEQYF. In nucleotides, the CDR3 is TGTGCCAGCAGCCGGTCAGTCACTAGCGGGAGTAGGTTCGAGCAGTACTTC.